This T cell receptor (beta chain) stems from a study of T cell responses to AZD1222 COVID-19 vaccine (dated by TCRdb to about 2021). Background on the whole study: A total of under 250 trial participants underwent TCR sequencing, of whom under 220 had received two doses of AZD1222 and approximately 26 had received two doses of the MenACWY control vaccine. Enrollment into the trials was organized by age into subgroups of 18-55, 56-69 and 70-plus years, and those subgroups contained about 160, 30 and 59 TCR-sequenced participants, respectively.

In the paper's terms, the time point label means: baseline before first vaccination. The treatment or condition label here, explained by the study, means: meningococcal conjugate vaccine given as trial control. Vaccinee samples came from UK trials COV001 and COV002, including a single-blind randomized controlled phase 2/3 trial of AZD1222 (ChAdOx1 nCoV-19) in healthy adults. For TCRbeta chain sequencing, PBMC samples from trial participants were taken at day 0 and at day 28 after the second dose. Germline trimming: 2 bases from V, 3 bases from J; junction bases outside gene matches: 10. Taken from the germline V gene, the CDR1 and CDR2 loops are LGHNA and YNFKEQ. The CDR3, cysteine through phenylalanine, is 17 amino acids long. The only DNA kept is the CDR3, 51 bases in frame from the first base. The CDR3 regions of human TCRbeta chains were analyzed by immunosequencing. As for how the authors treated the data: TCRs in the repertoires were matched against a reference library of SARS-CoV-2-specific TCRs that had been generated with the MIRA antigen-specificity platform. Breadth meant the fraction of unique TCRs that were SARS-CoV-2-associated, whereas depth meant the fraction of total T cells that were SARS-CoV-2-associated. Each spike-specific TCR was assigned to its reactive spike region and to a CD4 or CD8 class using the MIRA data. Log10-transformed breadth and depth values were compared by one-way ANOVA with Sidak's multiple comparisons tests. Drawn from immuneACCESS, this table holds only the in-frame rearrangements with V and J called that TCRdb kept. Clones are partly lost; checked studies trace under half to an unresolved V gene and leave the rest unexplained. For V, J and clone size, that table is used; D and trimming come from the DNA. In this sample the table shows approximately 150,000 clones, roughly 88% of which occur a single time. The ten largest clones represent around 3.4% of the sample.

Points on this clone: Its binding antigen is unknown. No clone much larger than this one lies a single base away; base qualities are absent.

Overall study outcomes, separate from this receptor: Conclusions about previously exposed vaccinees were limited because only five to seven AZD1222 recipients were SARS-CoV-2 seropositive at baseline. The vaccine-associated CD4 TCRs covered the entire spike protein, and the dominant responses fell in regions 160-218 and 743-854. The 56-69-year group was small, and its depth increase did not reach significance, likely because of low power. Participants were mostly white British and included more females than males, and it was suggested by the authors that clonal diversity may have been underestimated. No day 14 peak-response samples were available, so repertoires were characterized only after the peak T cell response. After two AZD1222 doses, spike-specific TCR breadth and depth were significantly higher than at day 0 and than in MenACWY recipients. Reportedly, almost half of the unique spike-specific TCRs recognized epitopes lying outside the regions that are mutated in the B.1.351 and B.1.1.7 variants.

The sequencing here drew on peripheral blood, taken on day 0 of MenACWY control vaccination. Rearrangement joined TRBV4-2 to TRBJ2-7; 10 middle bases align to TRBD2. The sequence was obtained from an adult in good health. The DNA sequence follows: TGTGCCAGCAGCCAAAGACTAGCGGGCTCCGCCAACTACGAGCAGTACTTC. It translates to CASSQRLAGSANYEQYF.